These 4 T cell receptor beta chains were sequenced from one sample in a study of control samples from healthy donors and cancer patients. Here immunoSEQ multiplex PCR was the method, and the copy in TCRdb shows in-frame clones only, minus some. This sample has some 98,000 clones, with approximately 88% found just once. Input material: PBMCs. The receptors were sampled from a man in his sixties or seventies with lung cancer.

This rearrangement joins TRBV25-1 to TRBJ2-2; TRBD2 aligns across 7 bases. This CDR3 has 16 amino acids. Germline V gene lookup returns CDR1 MGHDK and CDR2 SYGVNS. The ends lost 3 bases at V and 5 bases at J; junction bases unmatched: 9. The CDR3 DNA is TGTGCCAGCAGTGACCCCGCGGGGGTTAGGACCGGGGAGCTGTTTTTT. This translates into CASSDPAGVRTGELFF.

The chain carries TRBV9 and TRBJ2-7; 12 bases are shared with TRBD1. Germline V gene sequence: CDR1 SGDLS, CDR2 YYNGEE. With 4 bases clipped from V and 5 bases from J, the junction kept 7 bases outside the gene matches. There are 15 residues in the CDR3. The CDR3 region is CASSPQGQGANEQYF. Written as DNA, the CDR3 is TGTGCCAGCAGCCCCCAGGGACAGGGGGCAAACGAGCAGTACTTC.

This chain uses TRBV7-9 with TRBJ1-1, with D maybe TRBD1 (5 bases). The CDR3 length is 13 residues. Germline V gene sequence: CDR1 SEHNR, CDR2 FQNEAQ (reference sequence). V was pared by 8 bases and J by 1 base, with 11 bases between. CDR3 loop: CASGSGRNTEAFF. Here the CDR3 DNA reads TGTGCCAGCGGCTCGGGGCGGAACACTGAAGCTTTCTTT.

The gene calls are TRBV19 and TRBJ1-2; 9 positions match TRBD1. Trimming cost V 2 bases and J 3 bases; bases outside gene matches: 10. The CDR3 length is 17 residues. Germline lookup yields CDR1 LNHDA and CDR2 SQIVND (reference sequence). The CDR3 is CASSIKTAGQGHYGYTF. CDR3 DNA sequence: TGTGCCAGTAGTATAAAGACAGCGGGACAGGGTCACTATGGCTACACCTTC.